This T cell receptor (beta chain) was obtained from a study of blood T cell repertoires in COVID-19. Study summary: Both acute and convalescent COVID-19 samples were obtained from the United States, Italy and Spain.

TCRdb keeps only in-frame clones here, not all; method: immunoSEQ multiplex PCR. The sample shows around 98,000 clones, around 80% of them seen only once. Trimming removed 2 bases at V and 5 bases at J, with 9 bases between. Germline loops: CDR1 SGHTA, CDR2 FQGNSA. The CDR3 covers 13 residues. This clone has a single count. The same CDR3 arises from other DNA sequences in this sample as well. Sequenced: peripheral blood. V is TRBV7-2 and J is TRBJ2-5, with no clear D. The TCR comes from a man in his 70s with acute or convalescent COVID-19. DNA for the CDR3: TGTGCCAGCAGCTTATCGCTCGGGGAGACCCAGTACTTC. This sequence encodes CASSLSLGETQYF.